These 8 T cell receptor beta chains share one sample of origin, sequenced in a study of vaccination and CD4 T cells after COVID-19. These TCRs' antigens remain unknown. Oncomine TCR Beta short-read sequencing was applied to DNA from cultured CD4+ T cells. MiXCR was run by TCRdb on the PCR reads, yielding one entry per CDR3 protein. Here the sample spans some 15,000 distinct CDR3 sequences, approximately 50% being singletons. Treatment in this sample: roughly nine-day PBMC culture with coronavirus spike peptide pools or control peptides (ViraFEST assay). Sequenced material: CD4+ T cells from blood, cultured in vitro. These receptors all stem from a human donor who had recovered from COVID-19.

The chain has TRBV5-1 and TRBJ2-7, with D possibly being TRBD1 or TRBD2 (5 bases each). CDR1 and CDR2 (germline): SGHRS, YFSETQ. The CDR3 consists of 15 residues. Trimming shortened V by 4 bases and J by 5 bases, and 19 bases separated the two germline ends. CDR3 in DNA: TGCGCCAGCAGCCCTGATGAGGGTGTGGGGCACGAGCAGTACTTC. Protein: CASSPDEGVGHEQYF. Based on the CDR3 plus reference TRBV5-1 and TRBJ2-7, the full variable domain is KAGVTQTPRYLIKTRGQQVTLSCSPISGHRSVSWYQQTPGQGLQFLFEYFSETQRNKGNFPGRFSGRQFSNSRSEMNVSTLELGDSALYLCASSPDEGVGHEQYFGPGTRLTVT.

The gene calls are TRBV7-2 and TRBJ2-7; D possibly corresponds to TRBD2 (5 bases). Trimming pared 1 base from V and 3 bases from J, leaving 7 bases between. This CDR3 is 13 amino acids long. Germline V gene sequence: CDR1 SGHTA, CDR2 FQGNSA. The CDR3 reads CASSLVRGYEQYF. The CDR3 bases are TGTGCCAGCAGCTTAGTTCGGGGCTACGAGCAGTACTTC.

This clonotype was found once. The gene calls are TRBV5-4 and TRBJ2-5; TRBD2 aligns across 10 bases. The V gene end was trimmed by 4 bases and the J gene end by 1 base; junction bases not matched to a gene: 7. Germline assignment: CDR1 SGHNT and CDR2 YYREEE (reference sequence). The CDR3 covers 16 residues. The CDR3 DNA sequence: TGTGCCAGCAGCAAAGGAGCGGGAGGGACCCAAGAGACCCAGTACTTC. Its protein is CASSKGAGGTQETQYF. Drawing the rest from reference TRBV5-4 and TRBJ2-5, the complete variable domain is ETGVTQSPTHLIKTRGQQVTLRCSSQSGHNTVSWYQQALGQGPQFIFQYYREEENGRGNFPPRFSGLQFPNYSSELNVNALELDDSALYLCASSKGAGGTQETQYFGPGTRLLVL.

In its sample, this clonotype was seen a few times. CDR3 nucleotide sequence: TGTGCCAGCAGTGAAGGGCCGGGGGCTGAAGCTTTCTTT. Translation gives CASSEGPGAEAFF. This sequence joins TRBV2 and TRBJ1-1, with a possible D match to TRBD1 (5 bases). The V gene lost 1 base and the J gene lost 6 bases, with 9 bases spanning the gap. CDR3 length equals 13 residues. The germline gives CDR1 SNHLY, CDR2 FYNNEI.

By share, this clonotype counts as medium-sized (0.01 to 0.1%). The chain joins TRBV27 to TRBJ1-2; no reliable D call. This CDR3 region has 13 residues. The germline V and J ends were trimmed by 1 base and 9 bases, with 12 bases remaining between them. Germline CDR1 MNHEY, CDR2 SMNVEV (reference sequence). The CDR3 nucleotides are TGTGCCAGCAGTTTATTGGACGGAGGCAGCTACACCTTC. Translating it yields CASSLLDGGSYTF.

J is TRBJ1-6 and V is TRBV20-1, with a weak D call TRBD1 (5 bases). The CDR3 runs to 12 residues. CDR1 is DFQATT, CDR2 SNEGSKA, per germline (reference sequence). V shed 0 bases and J shed 17 bases, with 14 bases lying between them. DNA for the CDR3: TGCAGTGCTAGAGAGAGGGGTTTCGGTGTCCACTTT. Its translation: CSARERGFGVHF.

This clonotype was recorded a few times. J is TRBJ2-3 and V is TRBV7-8; a possible D gene is TRBD2 (6 bases). Deletions cut 1 base from V and 0 bases from J, with 14 bases between. CDR1 is SGHVS, CDR2 FQNEAQ, per germline. This CDR3 has 17 residues. CDR3 sequence reads: CASSLGRDWTSTDTQYF. CDR3 bases: TGTGCCAGCAGCTTAGGCCGGGACTGGACTAGCACAGATACGCAGTATTTT.

CDR3 loop: CASSRRESGNF. CDR3 sequence (DNA): TGTGCCAGCAGCAGAAGGGAATCGGGGAACTTC. This chain joins TRBV21-1 and TRBJ2-7. TRBV21-1 has pseudogene status. The CDR3 consists of 11 residues.